This T cell receptor beta chain originates from a study of blood T cell repertoires in COVID-19. Overall study: Material from acute and convalescent COVID-19 was sourced from the United States, Italy and Spain. Sources were T cells, B-cell-depleted T cells, or PBMCs; the material itself was cDNA or gDNA.

CDR3 length equals 15 residues. Trimming removed 2 bases from V and 3 bases from J; junction bases left unmatched: 4. Germline values: CDR1 MNHEY, CDR2 SVGEGT. In the original workflow: Quantification of nucleated cells was approximated via reference gene primer amplification. Using immunoSEQ multiplex PCR, the repertoire was profiled, and TCRdb retains in-frame clones only, with some absent. V and J calls and clone size are given by that table; D and trimming were obtained from the DNA. The table shows over 95,000 clones, with around four fifths occurring only once. The clonotype comes from a middle-aged woman with acute or convalescent COVID-19. Sequenced sample: peripheral blood. The chain employs TRBV6-2 or TRBV6-3 and TRBJ1-5; 7 bases line up with TRBD1. CDR3 amino acids: CASSYIQGDNQPQHF. The CDR3, as DNA: TGTGCCAGCAGTTACATTCAGGGGGACAATCAGCCCCAGCATTTT.